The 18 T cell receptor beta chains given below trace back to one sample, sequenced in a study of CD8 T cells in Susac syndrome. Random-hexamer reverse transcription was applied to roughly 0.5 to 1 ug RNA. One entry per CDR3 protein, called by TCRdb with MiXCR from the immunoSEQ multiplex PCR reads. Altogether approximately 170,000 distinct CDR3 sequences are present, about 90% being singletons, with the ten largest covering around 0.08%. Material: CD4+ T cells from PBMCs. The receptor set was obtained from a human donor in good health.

The CDR3 DNA follows: TGTGCCAGCAGCCGGACTAGCGGAGAGACCCAGTACTTC. Its protein product is CASSRTSGETQYF. The chain combines TRBV7-2 with TRBJ2-5, with TRBD2 matching over 10 bases. V lost 5 bases and J lost 4; bases outside the gene matches: 1. Germline CDR1 reads SGHTA; CDR2 reads FQGNSA. The CDR3 covers 13 residues. The whole variable domain, filled in from reference TRBV7-2 and TRBJ2-5, reads GAGVSQSPSNKVTEKGKDVELRCDPISGHTALYWYRQSLGQGLEFLIYFQGNSAPDKSGLPSDRFSAERTGGSVSTLTIQRTQQEDSAVYLCASSRTSGETQYFGPGTRLLVL.

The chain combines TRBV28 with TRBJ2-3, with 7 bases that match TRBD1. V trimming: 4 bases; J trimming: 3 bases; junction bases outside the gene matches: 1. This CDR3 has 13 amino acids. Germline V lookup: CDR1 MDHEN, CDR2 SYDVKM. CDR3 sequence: CASSSGQTDTQYF. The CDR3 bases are TGTGCCAGCAGTTCGGGACAGACAGATACGCAGTATTTT. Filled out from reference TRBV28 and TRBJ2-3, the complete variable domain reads DVKVTQSSRYLVKRTGEKVFLECVQDMDHENMFWYRQDPGLGLRLIYFSYDVKMKEKGDIPEGYSVSREKKERFSLILESASTNQTSMYLCASSSGQTDTQYFGPGTRLTVL.

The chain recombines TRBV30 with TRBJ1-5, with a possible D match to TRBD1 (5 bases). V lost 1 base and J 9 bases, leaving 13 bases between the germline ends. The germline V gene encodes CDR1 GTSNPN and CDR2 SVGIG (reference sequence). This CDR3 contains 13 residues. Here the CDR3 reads CAWSDRWQLPQHF. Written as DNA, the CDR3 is TGTGCCTGGAGTGACAGGTGGCAGTTGCCCCAGCATTTT. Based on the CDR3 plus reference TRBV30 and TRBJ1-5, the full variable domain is SQTIHQWPATLVQPVGSPLSLECTVEGTSNPNLYWYRQAAGRGLQLLFYSVGIGQISSEVPQNLSASRPQDRQFILSSKKLLLSDSGFYLCAWSDRWQLPQHFGDGTRLSIL.

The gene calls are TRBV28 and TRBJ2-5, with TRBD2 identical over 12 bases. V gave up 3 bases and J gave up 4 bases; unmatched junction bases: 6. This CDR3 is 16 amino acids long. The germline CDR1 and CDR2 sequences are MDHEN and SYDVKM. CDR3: CASSFLTSGRGETQYF. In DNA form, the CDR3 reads TGTGCCAGCAGTTTCCTGACTAGCGGGAGAGGAGAGACCCAGTACTTC.

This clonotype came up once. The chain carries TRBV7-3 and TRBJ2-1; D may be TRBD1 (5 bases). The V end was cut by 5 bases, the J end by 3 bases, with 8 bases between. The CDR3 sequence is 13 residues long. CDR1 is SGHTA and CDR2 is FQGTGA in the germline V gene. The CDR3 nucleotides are TGTGCCAGCAGCCCCCAGGGCTACAATGAGCAGTTCTTC. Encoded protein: CASSPQGYNEQFF.

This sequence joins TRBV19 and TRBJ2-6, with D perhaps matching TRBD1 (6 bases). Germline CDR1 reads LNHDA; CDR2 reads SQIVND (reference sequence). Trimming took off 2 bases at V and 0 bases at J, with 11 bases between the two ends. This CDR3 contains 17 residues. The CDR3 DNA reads TGTGCCAGTAGTATAAGGGGACAAAGCTCTGGGGCCAACGTCCTGACTTTC. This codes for CASSIRGQSSGANVLTF.

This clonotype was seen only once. The CDR3 bases are TGCAGCGTTGAGCAAAACGACAGGGGGCTTAACACCGGGGAGCTGTTTTTT. It encodes CSVEQNDRGLNTGELFF. The genes are TRBV29-1 and TRBJ2-2, with 10 bases fitting TRBD1. Trimming at V came to 3 bases and at J to 2 bases, leaving 9 bases not matched to a gene. CDR1 is SQVTM, CDR2 ANQGSEA, per germline. CDR3 length: 17 residues.

The CDR3 loop reads CASRPPGQGNTGELFF. CDR3 coding DNA: TGTGCCAGCAGGCCACCGGGACAGGGGAACACCGGGGAGCTGTTTTTT. J is TRBJ2-2 and V is TRBV3-1; 9 positions match TRBD1. CDR3 length equals 16 residues. CDR1 is LGHDT, CDR2 YNNKEL, per germline (reference sequence). Trimming at V came to 6 bases and at J to 1 base, leaving 6 bases not matched to a gene.

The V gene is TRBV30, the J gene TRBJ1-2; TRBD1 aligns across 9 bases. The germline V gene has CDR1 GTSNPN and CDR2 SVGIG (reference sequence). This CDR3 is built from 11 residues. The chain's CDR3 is CGTGEHYGYTF. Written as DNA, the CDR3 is TGTGGGACAGGGGAACACTATGGCTACACCTTC.

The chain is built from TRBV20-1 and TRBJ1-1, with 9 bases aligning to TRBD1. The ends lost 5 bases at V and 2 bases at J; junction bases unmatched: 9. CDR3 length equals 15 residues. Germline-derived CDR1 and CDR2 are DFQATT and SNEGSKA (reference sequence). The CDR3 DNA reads TGCAGTGCTTATGGGACAGGGACTTATAACACTGAAGCTTTCTTT. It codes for CSAYGTGTYNTEAFF.

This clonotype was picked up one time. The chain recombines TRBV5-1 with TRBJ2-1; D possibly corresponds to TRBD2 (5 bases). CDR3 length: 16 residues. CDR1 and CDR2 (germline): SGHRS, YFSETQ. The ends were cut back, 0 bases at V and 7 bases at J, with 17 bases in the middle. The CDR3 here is CASSLAPGAGGNEQFF. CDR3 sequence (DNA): TGCGCCAGCAGCTTGGCGCCAGGCGCTGGAGGAAATGAGCAGTTCTTC.

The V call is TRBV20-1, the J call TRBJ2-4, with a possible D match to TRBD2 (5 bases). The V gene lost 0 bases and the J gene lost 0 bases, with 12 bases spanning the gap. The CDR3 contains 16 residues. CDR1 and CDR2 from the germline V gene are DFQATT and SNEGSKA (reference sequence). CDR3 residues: CSARDRRGLAKNIQYF. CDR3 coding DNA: TGCAGTGCTAGAGATCGTCGTGGACTAGCCAAAAACATTCAGTACTTC.

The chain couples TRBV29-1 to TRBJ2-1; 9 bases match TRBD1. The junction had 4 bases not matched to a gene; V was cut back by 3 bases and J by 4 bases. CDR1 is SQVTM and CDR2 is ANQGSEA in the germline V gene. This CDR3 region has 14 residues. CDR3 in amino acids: CSVDYGQGYNEQFF. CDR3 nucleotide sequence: TGCAGCGTTGATTACGGACAGGGGTACAATGAGCAGTTCTTC.

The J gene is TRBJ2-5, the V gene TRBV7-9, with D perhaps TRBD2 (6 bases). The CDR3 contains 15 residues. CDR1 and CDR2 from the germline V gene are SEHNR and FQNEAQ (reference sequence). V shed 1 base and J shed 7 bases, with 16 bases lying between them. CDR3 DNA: TGTGCCAGCAGCTTAGGATGGGGGAGGTCATGGACCCAGTACTTC. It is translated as CASSLGWGRSWTQYF.

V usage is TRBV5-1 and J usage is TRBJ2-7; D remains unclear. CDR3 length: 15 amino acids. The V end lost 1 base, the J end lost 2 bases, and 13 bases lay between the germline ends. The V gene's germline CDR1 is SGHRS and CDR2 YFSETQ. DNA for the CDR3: TGCGCCAGCAGCTTGTCCCAATATGGGGCCTACGAGCAGTACTTC. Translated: CASSLSQYGAYEQYF. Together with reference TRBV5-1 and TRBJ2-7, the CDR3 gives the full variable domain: KAGVTQTPRYLIKTRGQQVTLSCSPISGHRSVSWYQQTPGQGLQFLFEYFSETQRNKGNFPGRFSGRQFSNSRSEMNVSTLELGDSALYLCASSLSQYGAYEQYFGPGTRLTVT.

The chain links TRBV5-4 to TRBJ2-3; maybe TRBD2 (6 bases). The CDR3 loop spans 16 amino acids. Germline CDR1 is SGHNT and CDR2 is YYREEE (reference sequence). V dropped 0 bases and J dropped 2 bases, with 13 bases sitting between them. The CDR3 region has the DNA TGTGCCAGCAGCTTGGGAGGAGGGAGGAACACAGATACGCAGTATTTT. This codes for CASSLGGGRNTDTQYF. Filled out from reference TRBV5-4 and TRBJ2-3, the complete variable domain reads ETGVTQSPTHLIKTRGQQVTLRCSSQSGHNTVSWYQQALGQGPQFIFQYYREEENGRGNFPPRFSGLQFPNYSSELNVNALELDDSALYLCASSLGGGRNTDTQYFGPGTRLTVL.

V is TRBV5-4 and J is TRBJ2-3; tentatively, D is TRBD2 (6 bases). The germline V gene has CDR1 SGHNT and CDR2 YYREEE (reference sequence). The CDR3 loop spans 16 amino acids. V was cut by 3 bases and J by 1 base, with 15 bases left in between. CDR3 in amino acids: CASSSGRELGTDTQYF. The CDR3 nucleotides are TGTGCCAGCAGCTCTGGACGGGAGCTGGGCACAGATACGCAGTATTTT.

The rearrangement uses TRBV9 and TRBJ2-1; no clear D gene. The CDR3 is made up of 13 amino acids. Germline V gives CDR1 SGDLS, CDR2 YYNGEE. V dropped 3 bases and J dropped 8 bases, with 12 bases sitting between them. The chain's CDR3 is CASSGRMGDEQFF. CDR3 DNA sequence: TGTGCCAGCAGCGGAAGAATGGGCGATGAGCAGTTCTTC. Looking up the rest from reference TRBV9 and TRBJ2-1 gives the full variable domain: DSGVTQTPKHLITATGQRVTLRCSPRSGDLSVYWYQQSLDQGLQFLIQYYNGEERAKGNILERFSAQQFPDLHSELNLSSLELGDSALYFCASSGRMGDEQFFGPGTRLTVL.